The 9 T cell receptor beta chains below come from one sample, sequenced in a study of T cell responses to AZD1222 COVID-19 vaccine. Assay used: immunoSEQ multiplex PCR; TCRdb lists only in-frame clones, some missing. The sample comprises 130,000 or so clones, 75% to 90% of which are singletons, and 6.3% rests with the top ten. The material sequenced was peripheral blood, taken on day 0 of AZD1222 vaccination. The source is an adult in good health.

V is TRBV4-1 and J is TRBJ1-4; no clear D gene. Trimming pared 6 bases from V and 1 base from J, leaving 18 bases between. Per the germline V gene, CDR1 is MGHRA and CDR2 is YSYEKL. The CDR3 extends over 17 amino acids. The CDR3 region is CASSLKAQGRTNEKLFF. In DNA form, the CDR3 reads TGCGCCAGCAGTCTTAAAGCTCAAGGCAGAACTAATGAAAAACTGTTTTTT.

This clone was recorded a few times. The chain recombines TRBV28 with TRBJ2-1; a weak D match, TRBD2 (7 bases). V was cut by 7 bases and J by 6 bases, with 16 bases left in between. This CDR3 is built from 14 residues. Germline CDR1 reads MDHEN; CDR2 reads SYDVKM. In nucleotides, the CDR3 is TGTGCCAGCATGTGGGGGGGCCGGTTCAATGAGCAGTTCTTC. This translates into CASMWGGRFNEQFF.

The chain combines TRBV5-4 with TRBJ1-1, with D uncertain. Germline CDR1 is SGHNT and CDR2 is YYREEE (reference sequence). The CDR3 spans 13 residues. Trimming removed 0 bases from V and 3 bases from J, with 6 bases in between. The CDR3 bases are TGTGCCAGCAGCTTGGCAGTTTACACTGAAGCTTTCTTT. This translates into CASSLAVYTEAFF.

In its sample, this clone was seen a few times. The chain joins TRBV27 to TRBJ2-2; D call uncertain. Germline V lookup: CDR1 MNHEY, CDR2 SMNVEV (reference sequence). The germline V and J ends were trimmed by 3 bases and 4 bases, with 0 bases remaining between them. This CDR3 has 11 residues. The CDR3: CASSFTGELFF. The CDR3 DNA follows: TGTGCCAGCAGTTTCACCGGGGAGCTGTTTTTT.

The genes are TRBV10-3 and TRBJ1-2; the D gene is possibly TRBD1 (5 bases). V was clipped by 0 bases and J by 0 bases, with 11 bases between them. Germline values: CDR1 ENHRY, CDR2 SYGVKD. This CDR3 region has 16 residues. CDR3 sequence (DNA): TGTGCCATCAGTGAGTCTGGGGGGATAGCTAACTATGGCTACACCTTC. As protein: CAISESGGIANYGYTF.

The CDR3 spells CASSPVAGASYEQYF. In nucleotides, the CDR3 is TGTGCCAGCTCACCCGTGGCGGGAGCCTCCTACGAGCAGTACTTC. J is TRBJ2-7 and V is TRBV18; 7 bases align to TRBD2. The ends lost 3 bases at V and 0 bases at J; junction bases unmatched: 5. Germline CDR1 KGHSH, CDR2 LQKENI. The CDR3 loop spans 15 amino acids.

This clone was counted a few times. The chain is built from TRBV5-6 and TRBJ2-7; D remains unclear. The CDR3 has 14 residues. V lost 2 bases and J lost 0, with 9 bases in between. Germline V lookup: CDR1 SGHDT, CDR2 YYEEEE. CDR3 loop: CASSLGLSSYEQYF. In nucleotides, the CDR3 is TGTGCCAGCAGCTTAGGATTAAGCTCCTACGAGCAGTACTTC.

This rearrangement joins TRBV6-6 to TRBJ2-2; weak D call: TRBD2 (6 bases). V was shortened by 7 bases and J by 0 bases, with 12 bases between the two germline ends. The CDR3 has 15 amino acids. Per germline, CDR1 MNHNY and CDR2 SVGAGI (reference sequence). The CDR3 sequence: CASTMGRSNTGELFF. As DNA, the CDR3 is TGTGCCAGCACCATGGGGAGGTCGAACACCGGGGAGCTGTTTTTT.

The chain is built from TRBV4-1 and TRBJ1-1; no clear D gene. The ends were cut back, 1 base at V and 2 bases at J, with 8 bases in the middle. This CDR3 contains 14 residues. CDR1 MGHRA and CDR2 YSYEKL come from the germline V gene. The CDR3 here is CASSQAGINTEAFF. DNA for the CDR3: TGCGCCAGCAGCCAAGCCGGGATAAACACTGAAGCTTTCTTT.